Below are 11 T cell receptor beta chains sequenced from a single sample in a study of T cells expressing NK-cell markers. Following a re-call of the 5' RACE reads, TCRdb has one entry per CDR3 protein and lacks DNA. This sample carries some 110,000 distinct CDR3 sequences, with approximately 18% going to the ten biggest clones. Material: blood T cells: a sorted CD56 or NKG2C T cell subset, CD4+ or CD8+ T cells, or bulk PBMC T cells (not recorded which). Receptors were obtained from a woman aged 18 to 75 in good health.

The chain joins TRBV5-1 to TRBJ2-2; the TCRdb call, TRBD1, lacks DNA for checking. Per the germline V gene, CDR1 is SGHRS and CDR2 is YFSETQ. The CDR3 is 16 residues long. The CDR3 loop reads CASSLVRERVTGELFF.

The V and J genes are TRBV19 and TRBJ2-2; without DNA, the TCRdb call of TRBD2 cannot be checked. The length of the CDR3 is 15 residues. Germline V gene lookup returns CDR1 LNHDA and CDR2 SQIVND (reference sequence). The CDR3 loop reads CASRGILGNTGELFF.

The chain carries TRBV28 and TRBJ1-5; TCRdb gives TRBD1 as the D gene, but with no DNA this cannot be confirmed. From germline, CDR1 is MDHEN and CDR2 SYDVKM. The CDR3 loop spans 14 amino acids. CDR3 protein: CASRIGQGNQPQHF.

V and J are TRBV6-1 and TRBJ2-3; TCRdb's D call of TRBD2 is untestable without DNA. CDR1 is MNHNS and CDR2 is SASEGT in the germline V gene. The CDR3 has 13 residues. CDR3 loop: CASEAGGQDTQYF.

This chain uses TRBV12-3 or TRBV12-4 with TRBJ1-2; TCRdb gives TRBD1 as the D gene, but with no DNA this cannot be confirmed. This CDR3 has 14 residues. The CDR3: CASSRDRAGYGYTF.

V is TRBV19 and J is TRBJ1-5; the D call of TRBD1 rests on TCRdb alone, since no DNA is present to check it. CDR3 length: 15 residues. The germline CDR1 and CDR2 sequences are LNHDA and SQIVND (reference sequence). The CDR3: CASTLDRYSNQPQHF.

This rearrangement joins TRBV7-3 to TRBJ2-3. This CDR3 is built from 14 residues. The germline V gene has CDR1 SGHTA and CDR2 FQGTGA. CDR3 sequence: CASSLTGSTDTQYF.

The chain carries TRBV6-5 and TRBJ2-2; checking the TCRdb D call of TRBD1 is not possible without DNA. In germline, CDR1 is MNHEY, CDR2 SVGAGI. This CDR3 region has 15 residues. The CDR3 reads CASSYDREGAGELFF.

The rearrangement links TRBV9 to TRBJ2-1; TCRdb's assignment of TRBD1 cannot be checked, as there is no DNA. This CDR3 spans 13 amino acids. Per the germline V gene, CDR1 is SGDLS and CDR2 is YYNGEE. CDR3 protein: CASSAGDGNEQFF.

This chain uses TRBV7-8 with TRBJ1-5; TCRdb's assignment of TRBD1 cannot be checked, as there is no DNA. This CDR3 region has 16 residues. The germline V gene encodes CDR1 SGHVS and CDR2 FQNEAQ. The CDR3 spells CASSHGGQDSNQPQHF.

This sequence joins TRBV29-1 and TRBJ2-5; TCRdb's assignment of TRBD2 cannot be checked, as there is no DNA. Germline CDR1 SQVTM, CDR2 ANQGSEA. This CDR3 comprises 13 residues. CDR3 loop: CSVEGVPPETQYF.